This is a list of T cell receptor beta chains from one sample in a study of early T cells in non-severe SARS-CoV-2 infection. TCRdb itself ran the 5' RACE reads through MiXCR, one entry per CDR3 protein. The table records fewer than 75,000 distinct CDR3 sequences, over 20% of them present only once. The sequences come from whole blood, collected at baseline. Source of these receptors: an adult who was a healthcare worker with PCR-confirmed SARS-CoV-2 infection or an uninfected control (not recorded which). Both conserved end residues are part of each CDR3. Each record gives: CDR3 length, J gene, D gene, V gene, clone size, CDR3 DNA, CDR3 protein. D genes are given only for firm matches. Size values are once, few and many counts, or a class for expanded clones, and some rows have none.

cdr3_length: 13; j_call: TRBJ2-2; d_call: -; v_call: TRBV10-3; clone_size: -; cdr3_nt: TGTGCCATCAGTGAGATCAGCCCCGGGGAGCTGTTTTTT; cdr3_aa: CAISEISPGELFF
cdr3_length: 12; j_call: TRBJ1-1; d_call: -; v_call: TRBV7-9; clone_size: -; cdr3_nt: TGTGCCAGCAGCACCCAGGGAGTTGGGGCTTTCTTT; cdr3_aa: CASSTQGVGAFF
cdr3_length: 15; j_call: TRBJ2-2; d_call: TRBD1; v_call: TRBV5-1; clone_size: -; cdr3_nt: TGCGCCAGCAGCTCCAGACAGGGTGGGACCGGGGAGCTGTTTTTT; cdr3_aa: CASSSRQGGTGELFF
cdr3_length: 15; j_call: TRBJ2-1; d_call: TRBD2; v_call: TRBV7-6; clone_size: -; cdr3_nt: TGTGCCAGCAGCCCGGCGGGGGGGCCAGGCAATGAGCAGTTCTTC; cdr3_aa: CASSPAGGPGNEQFF
cdr3_length: 15; j_call: TRBJ1-3; d_call: -; v_call: TRBV12-3/TRBV12-4; clone_size: few; cdr3_nt: TGTGCCAGCAGTCCCTGGGGGTCCTCTGGAAACACCATATATTTT; cdr3_aa: CASSPWGSSGNTIYF
cdr3_length: 11; j_call: TRBJ1-5; d_call: -; v_call: TRBV6-1; clone_size: -; cdr3_nt: TGTGCCACCTCAGTGGGCCGGGGACAGCATTTT; cdr3_aa: CATSVGRGQHF
cdr3_length: 15; j_call: TRBJ1-1; d_call: -; v_call: TRBV13; clone_size: -; cdr3_nt: TGTGTCAGCAGCTTATATACCAACATGAACACTGAAGCTTTCTTT; cdr3_aa: CVSSLYTNMNTEAFF
cdr3_length: 15; j_call: TRBJ2-2; d_call: TRBD1; v_call: TRBV5-1; clone_size: many; cdr3_nt: TGCGCCAGCAGCCCCGGGACAGTAGGAACCGGGGAGCTGTTTTTT; cdr3_aa: CASSPGTVGTGELFF
cdr3_length: 14; j_call: TRBJ1-2; d_call: -; v_call: TRBV9; clone_size: few; cdr3_nt: TGTGCCAGCAGCGTAGATGGGGGAAACTATGGCTACACCTTC; cdr3_aa: CASSVDGGNYGYTF
cdr3_length: 12; j_call: TRBJ1-1; d_call: -; v_call: TRBV12-3/TRBV12-4; clone_size: -; cdr3_nt: TGTGCCAGCAGCCGCCGCTGGCAGGGAGCTTTCTTT; cdr3_aa: CASSRRWQGAFF
cdr3_length: 14; j_call: TRBJ1-2; d_call: -; v_call: TRBV7-9; clone_size: many; cdr3_nt: TGTGCCAGCAGTACCGAGGGGCGGTTGAGCGGCTACACCTTC; cdr3_aa: CASSTEGRLSGYTF
cdr3_length: 17; j_call: TRBJ2-2; d_call: TRBD2; v_call: TRBV3-1; clone_size: -; cdr3_nt: TGTGCCAGCAGCCAAGAACCGGGACTAGCGTTAACCGGGGAGCTGTTTTTT; cdr3_aa: CASSQEPGLALTGELFF
cdr3_length: 14; j_call: TRBJ1-1; d_call: -; v_call: TRBV9; clone_size: -; cdr3_nt: TGTGCCAGCAGCGGGGGACGTTTGAACACTGAAGCTTTCTTT; cdr3_aa: CASSGGRLNTEAFF
cdr3_length: 13; j_call: TRBJ2-2; d_call: -; v_call: TRBV5-1; clone_size: few; cdr3_nt: TGCGCCAGCAGCTTTGGTCAGACCGGGGAGCTGTTTTTT; cdr3_aa: CASSFGQTGELFF
cdr3_length: 15; j_call: TRBJ1-1; d_call: -; v_call: TRBV11-3; clone_size: -; cdr3_nt: TGTGCCAGCAGCTTCTCTGGAGGTGTGGGGGCTGAAGCTTTCTTT; cdr3_aa: CASSFSGGVGAEAFF
cdr3_length: 13; j_call: TRBJ2-7; d_call: TRBD1; v_call: TRBV30; clone_size: many; cdr3_nt: TGTGCCTGGAGTGCCGGGACAGAATACGAGCAGTACTTC; cdr3_aa: CAWSAGTEYEQYF
cdr3_length: 13; j_call: TRBJ2-7; d_call: -; v_call: TRBV7-9; clone_size: -; cdr3_nt: TGTGCCAGCAGCTTAGTCGGGGTATGGGAGCAGTACTTC; cdr3_aa: CASSLVGVWEQYF
cdr3_length: 16; j_call: TRBJ1-1; d_call: TRBD1; v_call: TRBV18; clone_size: many; cdr3_nt: TGTGCCAGCTCACCAAAAGGACAGGGGACCAACACTGAAGCTTTCTTT; cdr3_aa: CASSPKGQGTNTEAFF
cdr3_length: 15; j_call: TRBJ2-3; d_call: TRBD2; v_call: TRBV7-9; clone_size: few; cdr3_nt: TGTGCCAGCAGCTTAGAGGGACTAGGAGGGGATACGCAGTATTTT; cdr3_aa: CASSLEGLGGDTQYF
cdr3_length: 14; j_call: TRBJ1-1; d_call: TRBD1; v_call: TRBV20-1; clone_size: -; cdr3_nt: TGCAGTGCTAGTCTAGGGGGCGCGGGCGCTGAAGCTTTCTTT; cdr3_aa: CSASLGGAGAEAFF
cdr3_length: 13; j_call: TRBJ1-1; d_call: -; v_call: TRBV30; clone_size: -; cdr3_nt: TGTGTGATCAGGACAGTGGTTTACACTGAAGCTTTCTTT; cdr3_aa: CVIRTVVYTEAFF
cdr3_length: 14; j_call: TRBJ2-3; d_call: -; v_call: TRBV5-1; clone_size: -; cdr3_nt: TGCGCCAGCAGCTTTCGGGAAAGCACAGATACGCAGTATTTT; cdr3_aa: CASSFRESTDTQYF
cdr3_length: 14; j_call: TRBJ2-1; d_call: -; v_call: TRBV5-1; clone_size: -; cdr3_nt: TGCGCCAGCGCCTTACCTTACTCCTACAATGAGCAGTTCTTC; cdr3_aa: CASALPYSYNEQFF
cdr3_length: 13; j_call: TRBJ1-2; d_call: -; v_call: TRBV9; clone_size: many; cdr3_nt: TGTGCCAGCAGCGCAGGGGTCGACTATGGCTACACCTTC; cdr3_aa: CASSAGVDYGYTF
cdr3_length: 14; j_call: TRBJ1-2; d_call: -; v_call: TRBV19; clone_size: many; cdr3_nt: TGTGCCAGTAGGGCAACGGCGAGGGACTATGGCTACACCTTC; cdr3_aa: CASRATARDYGYTF
cdr3_length: 16; j_call: TRBJ1-4; d_call: TRBD1; v_call: TRBV30; clone_size: many; cdr3_nt: TGTGCCTGGAGACGGACCGGGACAGGGATTTATGAAAAACTGTTTTTT; cdr3_aa: CAWRRTGTGIYEKLFF
cdr3_length: 17; j_call: TRBJ1-3; d_call: TRBD1; v_call: TRBV18; clone_size: -; cdr3_nt: TGTGCCAGCTCACCACCGGGACAGCCGACCTCTGGAAACACCATATATTTT; cdr3_aa: CASSPPGQPTSGNTIYF
cdr3_length: 16; j_call: TRBJ1-1; d_call: -; v_call: TRBV9; clone_size: few; cdr3_nt: TGTGCCAGCAGCCAGCCTACTTTCGGGGGAAACACTGAAGCTTTCTTT; cdr3_aa: CASSQPTFGGNTEAFF
cdr3_length: 15; j_call: TRBJ2-2; d_call: -; v_call: TRBV7-6; clone_size: -; cdr3_nt: TGTGCCAGCAGCTTATTGCCGGAACCCACCGGGGAGCTGTTTTTT; cdr3_aa: CASSLLPEPTGELFF
cdr3_length: 14; j_call: TRBJ2-1; d_call: -; v_call: TRBV24-1; clone_size: -; cdr3_nt: TGTGCCACCAGTGATATTAACGGCGGCGGTGAGCAGTTCTTC; cdr3_aa: CATSDINGGGEQFF
cdr3_length: 12; j_call: TRBJ1-1; d_call: -; v_call: TRBV7-2; clone_size: many; cdr3_nt: TGTGCCAGCAGCTTTGACGTGGGTGCTGCTTTCTTT; cdr3_aa: CASSFDVGAAFF
cdr3_length: 15; j_call: TRBJ2-2; d_call: TRBD1; v_call: TRBV6-4; clone_size: -; cdr3_nt: TGTGCCAGCTCCCTTAGGGGGCTCTACACCGGGGAGCTGTTTTTT; cdr3_aa: CASSLRGLYTGELFF
cdr3_length: 15; j_call: TRBJ2-1; d_call: TRBD2; v_call: TRBV5-1; clone_size: -; cdr3_nt: TGCGCCAGCAGCTTGGTTCCTAGCGGGGGCGGTGAGCAGTTCTTC; cdr3_aa: CASSLVPSGGGEQFF
cdr3_length: 11; j_call: TRBJ2-7; d_call: -; v_call: TRBV27; clone_size: many; cdr3_nt: TGTGCCAGCAGTGGACCGACGGAGCAGTACTTC; cdr3_aa: CASSGPTEQYF
cdr3_length: 12; j_call: TRBJ1-1; d_call: -; v_call: TRBV6-6; clone_size: many; cdr3_nt: TGTGCCAGCAGCCGAGGACAGACAGAAGCTTTCTTT; cdr3_aa: CASSRGQTEAFF
cdr3_length: 17; j_call: TRBJ2-3; d_call: -; v_call: TRBV13; clone_size: few; cdr3_nt: TGTGCCAGCAGCGCCCGTTGGAGCTTAGGGTCTCAAGATACGCAGTATTTT; cdr3_aa: CASSARWSLGSQDTQYF
cdr3_length: 13; j_call: TRBJ1-1; d_call: -; v_call: TRBV7-9; clone_size: -; cdr3_nt: TGTGCCAGCAGCTTCGAGATGAACACTGAAGCTTTCTTT; cdr3_aa: CASSFEMNTEAFF
cdr3_length: 13; j_call: TRBJ2-1; d_call: TRBD2; v_call: TRBV19; clone_size: many; cdr3_nt: TGTGCCAGTAAGGAGCGGGGGATCGATGAGCAGTTCTTC; cdr3_aa: CASKERGIDEQFF
cdr3_length: 14; j_call: TRBJ2-5; d_call: -; v_call: TRBV12-5; clone_size: -; cdr3_nt: TGTGCTAGTGGTACATTTCGCGGGGAAGAAGCCCAGTACTTC; cdr3_aa: CASGTFRGEEAQYF
cdr3_length: 13; j_call: TRBJ2-6; d_call: -; v_call: TRBV12-5; clone_size: few; cdr3_nt: TGTGCTAGTGGCCCATCTGGGGCCAACGTCCTGACTTTC; cdr3_aa: CASGPSGANVLTF
cdr3_length: 15; j_call: TRBJ1-6; d_call: -; v_call: TRBV20-1; clone_size: few; cdr3_nt: TGCAGTGCTAGACCCCCCGGGGAGGATAATTCACCCCTCCACTTT; cdr3_aa: CSARPPGEDNSPLHF
cdr3_length: 12; j_call: TRBJ2-3; d_call: -; v_call: TRBV4-1; clone_size: -; cdr3_nt: TGCGCCAGCAGCCAAGGTACATATACGCAGTATTTT; cdr3_aa: CASSQGTYTQYF
cdr3_length: 15; j_call: TRBJ2-5; d_call: TRBD1; v_call: TRBV5-4; clone_size: -; cdr3_nt: TGTGCCAGCAGCGCCGGGACAGGGGAATGGGAGACCCAGTACTTC; cdr3_aa: CASSAGTGEWETQYF
cdr3_length: 14; j_call: TRBJ2-7; d_call: -; v_call: TRBV11-2; clone_size: -; cdr3_nt: TGTGCCAGCAGCTTAGGACAGGTTTCGCCTATCCAGTACTTC; cdr3_aa: CASSLGQVSPIQYF
cdr3_length: 12; j_call: TRBJ2-7; d_call: -; v_call: TRBV3-1; clone_size: few; cdr3_nt: TGTGCCAGCAGCCAGTACGTCTACGAGCAGTACTTC; cdr3_aa: CASSQYVYEQYF
cdr3_length: 17; j_call: TRBJ2-5; d_call: TRBD2; v_call: TRBV15; clone_size: -; cdr3_nt: TGTGCCACCAGCAGAGATAAGGGGAGTAGCGGGGAAGAGACCCAGTACTTC; cdr3_aa: CATSRDKGSSGEETQYF
cdr3_length: 11; j_call: TRBJ1-1; d_call: -; v_call: TRBV6-6; clone_size: -; cdr3_nt: TGTGCCAGCAGTGTCAGAATGGAAGCTTTCTTT; cdr3_aa: CASSVRMEAFF
cdr3_length: 13; j_call: TRBJ2-7; d_call: -; v_call: TRBV4-2; clone_size: many; cdr3_nt: TGTGCCAGCAGCCCGACAGGGAGGGACGAGCAGTACTTC; cdr3_aa: CASSPTGRDEQYF
cdr3_length: 13; j_call: TRBJ2-5; d_call: -; v_call: TRBV5-1; clone_size: -; cdr3_nt: TGCGCCAGCAGCTTGGAGGGCCAAGAGACCCAGTACTTC; cdr3_aa: CASSLEGQETQYF
cdr3_length: 14; j_call: TRBJ2-5; d_call: -; v_call: TRBV29-1; clone_size: -; cdr3_nt: TGCAGCGTTAGTGGCGGGGGCCTTCAAGAGACCCAGTACTTC; cdr3_aa: CSVSGGGLQETQYF
cdr3_length: 13; j_call: TRBJ1-6; d_call: -; v_call: TRBV2; clone_size: few; cdr3_nt: TGTGCCAGCAGTGTCGAGCAAAATTCACCCCTCCACTTT; cdr3_aa: CASSVEQNSPLHF
cdr3_length: 13; j_call: TRBJ2-7; d_call: TRBD1; v_call: TRBV5-5; clone_size: few; cdr3_nt: TGTGCCAGCAGCGCCGGGACAGTCTACGAGCAGTACTTC; cdr3_aa: CASSAGTVYEQYF
cdr3_length: 12; j_call: TRBJ1-2; d_call: -; v_call: TRBV20-1; clone_size: -; cdr3_nt: TGCAGTGCTAGATTCCTTGGGGATGGCTACACCTTC; cdr3_aa: CSARFLGDGYTF
cdr3_length: 16; j_call: TRBJ1-1; d_call: -; v_call: TRBV20-1; clone_size: few; cdr3_nt: TGCAGTGCTAGCTCTGGGGGCCACCGGAGTAGAGCTGAAGCTTTCTTT; cdr3_aa: CSASSGGHRSRAEAFF